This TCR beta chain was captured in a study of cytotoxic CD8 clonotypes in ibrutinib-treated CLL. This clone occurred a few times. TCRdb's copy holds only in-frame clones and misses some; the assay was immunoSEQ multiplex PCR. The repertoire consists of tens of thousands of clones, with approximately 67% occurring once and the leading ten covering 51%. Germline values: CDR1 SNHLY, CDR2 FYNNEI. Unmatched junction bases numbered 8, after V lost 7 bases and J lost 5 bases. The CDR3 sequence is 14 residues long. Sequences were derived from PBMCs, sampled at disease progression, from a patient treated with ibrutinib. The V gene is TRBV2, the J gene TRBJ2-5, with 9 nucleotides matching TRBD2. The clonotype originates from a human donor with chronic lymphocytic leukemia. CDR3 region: CASKIAGAVETQYF. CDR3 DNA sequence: TGTGCCAGCAAGATAGCGGGGGCCGTTGAGACCCAGTACTTC.